This T cell receptor (beta chain) derives from a study of cytomegalovirus exposure and HLA in healthy donors. Study-level findings and limits: Analyses of presence/absence relied on an assumption of roughly uniform sequencing depth across donors. Clonal expansion, a later analysis showed, was greater in HLA-associated TCR beta chains than in equally common others. There were reportedly fewer N-insertions in an Asian-associated ancestry cluster than the roughly 680-donor mean, in a later analysis. Apparent HLA restriction characterized most CMV-associated TCR beta chains in a later analysis.

PCR was performed using 60 Vbeta and 13 Jbeta primers. This table comes from immunoSEQ multiplex PCR, and its TCRdb copy is limited to in-frame clones, with some not included. Here the sample spans about 140,000 clones, 70% to 90% being singletons. Germline assignment: CDR1 MNHNS and CDR2 SASEGT. This CDR3 spans 15 amino acids. V was shortened by 2 bases and J by 0 bases, with 5 bases between the two germline ends. In this sample, this clone turned up a few times. Its antigen is not known. The clonotype originates from a man aged 45 to 65 in good health and CMV-seronegative. The genes are TRBV6-1 and TRBJ1-6; no clear D. The source material was PBMCs. In nucleotides, the CDR3 is TGTGCCAGCAGTGAAACGGGCTCCTATAATTCACCCCTCCACTTT. Protein sequence: CASSETGSYNSPLHF.